What follows are 17 T cell receptor beta chains derived from one specimen sequenced in a study of CD8+CD57+ T cells in acquired aplastic anemia. Profiling of TCR beta VDJ combinations and CDR3 sequences used genomic DNA as template. TCRdb ran MiXCR on the reads and lists one entry per CDR3 protein. The table shows roughly 180,000 distinct CDR3 sequences, with under 55% occurring only once. Material for sequencing was sorted CD4+, CD8+, or CD8+CD57+ T cells (not recorded which) from PBMCs. Source of these receptors: a human donor in good health.

The table lists this clonotype with many counts. The rearrangement uses TRBV20-1 and TRBJ2-7; TRBD2 might be the D (6 bases). Trimming shortened V by 6 bases and J by 2 bases, and 14 bases separated the two germline ends. The CDR3 covers 13 residues. Germline CDR1 is DFQATT and CDR2 is SNEGSKA (reference sequence). CDR3 sequence: CSAQGLLPYEQYF. The CDR3 DNA reads as TGCAGTGCCCAGGGACTCCTCCCCTACGAGCAGTACTTC.

A word on this clonotype: The conserved phenylalanine or tryptophan normally closing the CDR3 is absent here, so this likely arose from a read error. This chain uses TRBV3-1 with TRBJ2-1; D possibly corresponds to TRBD2 (6 bases). Trimming pared 4 bases from V and 7 bases from J, leaving 11 bases between. CDR3 length: 13 amino acids. From germline, CDR1 is LGHDT and CDR2 YNNKEL (reference sequence). The CDR3 nucleotides read TGTGCCAGCAGCCTCCAGACTAGGAATGAGCAGTTCCTC. Residues: CASSLQTRNEQFL.

The chain joins TRBV29-1 to TRBJ1-1; no reliable D call. Germline loops: CDR1 SQVTM, CDR2 ANQGSEA. The CDR3 spans 13 residues. With 7 bases removed from V and 6 bases from J, the gap between germline ends came to 18 bases. Here the CDR3 reads CSAVGANEPEAFF. CDR3 nucleotides: TGCAGCGCCGTGGGAGCGAACGAGCCTGAAGCTTTCTTT.

This clonotype has a count of ten or more. V is TRBV4-2 and J is TRBJ2-1, with D uncertain. The ends were cut back, 1 base at V and 7 bases at J, with 11 bases in the middle. The CDR3 has 14 residues. The germline CDR1 and CDR2 sequences are LGHNA and YNFKEQ. This chain's CDR3 is CASSQGDLGNEQFF. The CDR3 DNA follows: TGTGCCAGCAGCCAAGGAGACCTAGGGAATGAGCAGTTCTTC.

In the case of this clonotype: No conserved phenylalanine or tryptophan ends this CDR3, so it is likely a read error. The chain is built from TRBV2 and TRBJ1-1; no definite D call. The V end was cut by 5 bases, the J end by 1 base, with 8 bases between. Germline V gene lookup returns CDR1 SNHLY and CDR2 FYNNEI. The CDR3 is 13 residues long. CDR3 nucleotides: TGTGCCAGCAGTAACCATAGGAACACTGAAGCTTTCCTT. It specifies CASSNHRNTEAFL.

This clonotype was observed at least ten times. In nucleotides, the CDR3 is TGTGCCAGCAGTAAACCGGGACAGGGATATGGCTACACCTTC. It translates to CASSKPGQGYGYTF. This chain links TRBV6-2 or TRBV6-3 with TRBJ1-2; TRBD1 matches 9 bases. Trimming cost V 5 bases and J 5 bases; bases outside gene matches: 6. The CDR3 is 14 residues long. Germline V gene data show CDR1 as MNHEY and CDR2 as SVGEGT.

Note on this clonotype: A much larger clone is a single base away; this may be a read error. This chain connects TRBV5-5 to TRBJ1-2; D not resolved. CDR3 size: 15 residues. Germline values: CDR1 SGHKS, CDR2 YYEKEE (reference sequence). V dropped 3 bases and J dropped 4 bases, with 16 bases sitting between them. The CDR3 loop is CASSSGQWEGYGYTF. DNA for the CDR3: TGTGCCAGCAGCTCCGGCCAGTGGGAGGGCTATGGCTACACCTTC.

The rearrangement uses TRBV15 and TRBJ1-5; D ambiguous. CDR3 length: 14 amino acids. Deletions cut 5 bases from V and 0 bases from J, with 8 bases between. Germline CDR1 reads LNHNV; CDR2 reads YYDKDF (reference sequence). In DNA, the CDR3 is TGTGCCACCAGCGAGGGTAATAGCAATCAGCCCCAGCATTTT. The encoded protein is CATSEGNSNQPQHF.

This clonotype has ten or more counts. The genes are TRBV7-8 and TRBJ2-5; no definite D call. Germline V gene lookup returns CDR1 SGHVS and CDR2 FQNEAQ. The CDR3 is 14 amino acids. Deletions cut 3 bases from V and 1 base from J, with 9 bases between. CDR3 DNA sequence: TGTGCCAGCAGCTTGGGCCAGATCCAAGAGACCCAGTACTTC. Its translation: CASSLGQIQETQYF.

This chain uses TRBV7-9 with TRBJ2-2; D remains unclear. The germline V and J ends were trimmed by 2 bases and 4 bases, with 11 bases remaining between them. The CDR3 is made up of 15 amino acids. Germline V gives CDR1 SEHNR, CDR2 FQNEAQ (reference sequence). The CDR3 loop is CASSLRSLSTGELFF. In nucleotides, the CDR3 is TGTGCCAGCAGCTTACGGTCACTATCCACCGGGGAGCTGTTTTTT. Full variable domain (remainder filled in from reference TRBV7-9 and TRBJ2-2): DTGVSQNPRHKITKRGQNVTFRCDPISEHNRLYWYRQTLGQGPEFLTYFQNEAQLEKSRLLSDRFSAERPKGSFSTLEIQRTEQGDSAMYLCASSLRSLSTGELFFGEGSRLTVL.

This clonotype was counted only a few times. This chain connects TRBV9 to TRBJ1-2, with a tentative D call TRBD1 (6 bases). CDR1 and CDR2 from the germline V gene are SGDLS and YYNGEE. With 5 bases removed from V and 4 bases from J, the gap between germline ends came to 12 bases. The CDR3 covers 13 residues. The CDR3 sequence: CASSGGRGYGYTF. The CDR3 bases are TGTGCCAGCAGTGGGGGCAGGGGCTATGGCTACACCTTC. The variable domain in full, completed from reference TRBV9 and TRBJ1-2, reads DSGVTQTPKHLITATGQRVTLRCSPRSGDLSVYWYQQSLDQGLQFLIQYYNGEERAKGNILERFSAQQFPDLHSELNLSSLELGDSALYFCASSGGRGYGYTFGSGTRLTVV.

This clonotype was counted many times. The V and J genes are TRBV19 and TRBJ2-1; TRBD2 matches 10 bases. CDR1 LNHDA and CDR2 SQIVND come from the germline V gene (reference sequence). The junction had 7 bases not matched to a gene; V was cut back by 4 bases and J by 7 bases. This CDR3 has 15 residues. The CDR3 sequence is CASSRSGRAWNEQFF. Written as DNA, the CDR3 is TGTGCCAGTAGTAGAAGCGGGAGGGCCTGGAATGAGCAGTTCTTC.

There are a few counts of this clonotype. The V gene is TRBV28, the J gene TRBJ1-5, with 9 bases that match TRBD1. CDR1 and CDR2 from the germline V gene are MDHEN and SYDVKM. V lost 8 bases and J lost 4; bases outside the gene matches: 6. This CDR3 has 14 amino acids. The chain's CDR3 is CASAGQGWNQPQHF. The CDR3 nucleotides read TGTGCCAGCGCGGGACAGGGATGGAATCAGCCCCAGCATTTT.

This clonotype was seen repeatedly, ten times or more. The CDR3 region is CSAGDRVNGYTF. The CDR3 coding sequence is TGCAGTGCTGGGGACAGGGTAAATGGCTACACCTTC. V usage is TRBV20-1 and J usage is TRBJ1-2; 9 nucleotides align to TRBD1. J was trimmed by 6 bases and V by 5 bases; bases with no gene match: 4. Germline V gene data show CDR1 as DFQATT and CDR2 as SNEGSKA (reference sequence). There are 12 residues in the CDR3.

The V call is TRBV20-1, the J call TRBJ1-1, with D unresolved. This CDR3 spans 11 amino acids. V was shortened by 0 bases and J by 6 bases, with 5 bases between the two germline ends. CDR1 is DFQATT, CDR2 SNEGSKA, per germline (reference sequence). The CDR3 loop reads CSARDVAEAFF. The CDR3 DNA follows: TGCAGTGCTAGAGATGTGGCTGAAGCTTTCTTT.

This clonotype was found many times. This chain connects TRBV11-3 to TRBJ2-2, with D unresolved. V was pared by 0 bases and J by 4 bases, with 3 bases between. The CDR3 spans 13 residues. Germline values: CDR1 SGHNT, CDR2 YENEEA. In DNA form, the CDR3 reads TGTGCCAGCAGCTTAGATTCCACCGGGGAGCTGTTTTTT. As protein: CASSLDSTGELFF.

This clonotype was seen more than once but under ten times. The rearrangement links TRBV6-2 or TRBV6-3 to TRBJ2-2, with a tentative D call TRBD1 (5 bases). The CDR3 is made up of 20 amino acids. Per the germline V gene, CDR1 is MNHEY and CDR2 is SVGEGT. V lost 0 bases, J lost 0 bases, and 20 bases lay in between. The CDR3 spells CASSYSISPLTGANTGELFF. As DNA, the CDR3 is TGTGCCAGCAGTTACTCGATTTCACCACTCACAGGCGCGAACACCGGGGAGCTGTTTTTT.